This paragraph reports one T cell receptor (beta chain). Trimming removed 4 bases from V and 8 bases from J; junction bases left unmatched: 14. Germline V gene lookup returns CDR1 SGHVS and CDR2 FQNEAQ. The CDR3 covers 16 residues. The data derive from a study of blood T cell repertoires in COVID-19. Overall study: From the United States, Italy and Spain came samples of acute and convalescent COVID-19. Nucleic acid was either cDNA or gDNA, and it came from T cells, B-cell-depleted T cells, or PBMCs.

This table comes from immunoSEQ multiplex PCR, and its TCRdb copy is limited to in-frame clones, with some not included. The data hold tens of thousands of clones, with 80% to 90% observed a single time. Material for sequencing was peripheral blood. This TCR was sampled from a man aged 45-65 years with active COVID-19. This chain uses TRBV7-8 with TRBJ2-1; 7 nucleotides align to TRBD2. The CDR3 DNA reads TGTGCCAGCAGCTGGCCGGGACTAAGTGTACACTATGAGCAGTTCTTC. Residues: CASSWPGLSVHYEQFF.